A single T cell receptor beta chain is shown here with its context. This sample was included in a study of OX40 agonist ivuxolimab in advanced cancers. The germline V gene has CDR1 SGHNT and CDR2 YENEEA. CDR3 length: 15 residues. The ends lost 1 base at V and 5 bases at J; junction bases unmatched: 2. Measured with immunoSEQ multiplex PCR; TCRdb has only the in-frame clones, and not every one. The table lists some 40,000 clones, around 80% of them singletons. The V gene is TRBV11-3, the J gene TRBJ2-1; TRBD1 matches 10 bases. Source: CD4+ or CD8+ T cells sorted from blood, taken in a trial of the OX40 agonist ivuxolimab. This clonotype originated in an adult with an advanced solid tumor such as melanoma, head and neck, liver or kidney cancer. The CDR3 nucleotides are TGTGCCAGCAGCTTAGGAGGGACAGGGGACAATGAGCAGTTCTTC. Translated, it gives CASSLGGTGDNEQFF.